Shown below are 13 T cell receptor beta chains from a single sample sequenced in a study of shared clonotypes between healthy human individuals. Libraries were prepared by immunoSEQ multiplex PCR; TCRdb keeps only in-frame clonotypes and omits some of them. The sample includes approximately 980,000 clones, 60% to 85% of them seen just once. Sequenced input: memory CD4+ T cells sorted from blood. The subset denotes: CD45RA-negative fraction. These receptors were taken from a man between 18 and 29 years old in good health.

This clone was counted once. The V and J genes are TRBV10-1 and TRBJ1-2, with D tentatively TRBD1 (6 bases). The CDR3 extends over 13 amino acids. Germline V gene data show CDR1 as WNHNN and CDR2 as SYGVQD (reference sequence). Trimming took 5 bases from V and 1 from J, leaving 8 bases between them. The CDR3 sequence: CASSMDSNYGYTF. The CDR3 DNA reads as TGCGCCAGCAGTATGGACAGTAACTATGGCTACACCTTC.

This sequence joins TRBV5-1 and TRBJ2-1, with 12 bases aligning to TRBD2. The germline gives CDR1 SGHRS, CDR2 YFSETQ. The V segment lost 4 bases and the J segment 14 bases; nucleotides outside the gene matches: 10. This CDR3 region has 14 residues. The CDR3 DNA sequence: TGCGCCAGCAGCCTCCAGACTAGCGGGGGAGCCGAGTTCTTC. This sequence encodes CASSLQTSGGAEFF.

Remarks on this clone: The sample holds other DNA sequences that translate to the same CDR3. V gene TRBV5-1 combines with J gene TRBJ2-2; TRBD1 is a possible D gene (6 bases). Germline assignment: CDR1 SGHRS and CDR2 YFSETQ. The V end lost 4 bases, the J end lost 3 bases, and 7 bases lay between the germline ends. This CDR3 region has 13 residues. The CDR3 spells CASSRQDTGELFF. CDR3 nucleotide sequence: TGCGCCAGCAGCCGACAGGACACCGGGGAGCTGTTTTTT.

This sequence joins TRBV25-1 and TRBJ2-7; TRBD1 matches 9 bases. This CDR3 is 14 amino acids long. The germline V gene encodes CDR1 MGHDK and CDR2 SYGVNS. Losses at the gene ends were 2 bases for V and 5 bases for J; bases not matched to a gene: 4. The DNA for the CDR3 is TGTGCCAGCAGTGAACGGGACAGGGTAAACGAGCAGTACTTC. It encodes CASSERDRVNEQYF.

This clone occurred a few times. The chain couples TRBV5-1 to TRBJ1-1; D not resolved. The CDR3 is 14 amino acids. Germline assignment: CDR1 SGHRS and CDR2 YFSETQ. V was trimmed by 4 bases and J by 2 bases, leaving 12 bases between them. The CDR3: CASSDLTSNTEAFF. The CDR3 nucleotides are TGCGCCAGCAGCGACTTGACAAGCAACACTGAAGCTTTCTTT.

The CDR3 loop is CASGLREGRGNEQFF. The CDR3 DNA reads as TGTGCTAGTGGTTTGCGGGAGGGAAGGGGGAATGAGCAGTTCTTC. The chain has TRBV12-5 and TRBJ2-1, with TRBD2 matching 8 bases. The CDR3 has 15 residues. Unmatched junction bases numbered 7, after V lost 2 bases and J lost 7 bases. The germline gives CDR1 LGHNT, CDR2 FRNRAP.

This sequence joins TRBV5-6 and TRBJ2-7; possible D gene TRBD1, 6 bases. The CDR3 runs 14 residues. Looked up from germline, CDR1 is SGHDT and CDR2 is YYEEEE. V lost 5 bases and J lost 0, with 12 bases in between. For the CDR3, the DNA is TGTGCCAGCAGTCCAAGGGACACCTCCTACGAGCAGTACTTC. This codes for CASSPRDTSYEQYF.

The CDR3 DNA is TGTGCCAGTAGTCCGCTGCCAGGGGGCCCCAATCAGCCCCAGCATTTT. This codes for CASSPLPGGPNQPQHF. This rearrangement joins TRBV19 to TRBJ1-5, with 8 nucleotides matching TRBD1. The CDR3 has 16 residues. Losses at the gene ends were 5 bases for V and 3 bases for J; bases not matched to a gene: 9. CDR1 is LNHDA, CDR2 SQIVND, per germline (reference sequence).

The rearrangement joins TRBV6-1 to TRBJ2-7; D possibly corresponds to TRBD2 (5 bases). The V and J ends lost 3 bases and 3 bases respectively, with 15 bases between them. Germline CDR1 MNHNS, CDR2 SASEGT. The CDR3 consists of 15 residues. The DNA of the CDR3 is TGTGCCAGCAGTGACAGGTTGGGTAGCGTCTACGAGCAGTACTTC. Amino acid sequence: CASSDRLGSVYEQYF.

This chain uses TRBV18 with TRBJ2-6; D might be TRBD1 (6 bases). V was pared by 1 base and J by 3 bases, with 13 bases between. Germline CDR1 KGHSH, CDR2 LQKENI. The CDR3 sequence is 17 residues long. CDR3 sequence: CASSPRNRAGGANVLTF. CDR3 DNA: TGTGCCAGCTCACCACGAAACAGGGCAGGTGGGGCCAACGTCCTGACTTTC.

There are a few counts of this clone. The chain has TRBV27 and TRBJ1-2; maybe TRBD1 (5 bases). With 8 bases removed from V and 3 bases from J, the gap between germline ends came to 16 bases. Germline CDR1 MNHEY, CDR2 SMNVEV (reference sequence). This CDR3 is built from 14 residues. The CDR3, as DNA: TGTGCCAGCCGACCGACAGTCCTAGACTATGGCTACACCTTC. It encodes CASRPTVLDYGYTF.

The chain links TRBV7-2 to TRBJ2-5, with TRBD2 matching over 12 bases. The CDR3 is made up of 15 amino acids. Germline CDR1 reads SGHTA; CDR2 reads FQGNSA. Losses at the gene ends were 4 bases for V and 5 bases for J; bases not matched to a gene: 5. CDR3 sequence (DNA): TGTGCCAGCAGCTCCTCTAGCGGGGGGGCGGAGACCCAGTACTTC. Its protein product is CASSSSSGGAETQYF.

This chain joins TRBV5-4 and TRBJ2-5; 8 nucleotides line up with TRBD2. CDR1 is SGHNT and CDR2 is YYREEE in the germline V gene (reference sequence). The CDR3 consists of 16 residues. J was trimmed by 1 base and V by 4 bases; bases with no gene match: 9. The CDR3 sequence: CASSPGGREAQETQYF. CDR3 bases: TGTGCCAGCAGCCCCGGGGGGCGGGAGGCCCAAGAGACCCAGTACTTC.